A single TCR beta chain is shown here with its context. This specimen belongs to a study of blood T cell repertoires in COVID-19. TCRdb keeps only in-frame clones here, not all; method: immunoSEQ multiplex PCR. Found here are about 440,000 clones, less than 95% of them singletons; the top ten hold approximately 0.55%. This study enrolled people aged roughly 18 to 90 from about two dozen US geographic areas. Cohort assignment relied on participant-reported clinical history. This CDR3 has 14 residues. Germline V gene sequence: CDR1 KGHSH, CDR2 LQKENI. J was trimmed by 0 bases and V by 8 bases; bases with no gene match: 6.

The chain recombines TRBV18 with TRBJ2-7, with 8 nucleotides matching TRBD2. The origin of this receptor is a man aged 18-30 years who had recovered from COVID-19. Sequencing input: PBMCs or T cells enriched from blood (not recorded which). The CDR3 DNA reads as TGTGCCAGCCGTCCGAGCGGGAGCTCCTACGAGCAGTACTTC. This encodes CASRPSGSSYEQYF.